This passage covers 14 T cell receptor beta chains from one sample sequenced in a study of blood T cell repertoires in COVID-19. The protocol was immunoSEQ multiplex PCR, while the TCRdb copy is restricted to in-frame clones and leaves out a portion. The sample records 150,000 to 200,000 clones, around 88% being singletons. The sample consisted of PBMCs or T cells enriched from blood (not recorded which). The receptors were gathered from a woman aged 45-65 years in a cohort exposed to, infected with or recovered from COVID-19 (not recorded which).

This clone was seen just once. The chain has TRBV6-5 and TRBJ1-6; tentative D call: TRBD1 (5 bases). Germline V lookup: CDR1 MNHEY, CDR2 SVGAGI. Deletions cut 4 bases from V and 5 bases from J, with 12 bases between. The CDR3 extends over 15 amino acids. The CDR3: CASSSMDTNNSPLHF. CDR3 sequence (DNA): TGTGCCAGCAGTTCCATGGACACCAATAATTCACCCCTCCACTTT.

V usage is TRBV19 and J usage is TRBJ2-1; 9 bases fit TRBD1. Germline V gene lookup returns CDR1 LNHDA and CDR2 SQIVND (reference sequence). This CDR3 is built from 16 residues. Trimming removed 6 bases from V and 5 bases from J; junction bases left unmatched: 11. Here the CDR3 DNA reads TGTGCCAGTAGACCAACTGACAGGGGGAAAAACAATGAGCAGTTCTTC. This codes for CASRPTDRGKNNEQFF. The whole variable domain, filled in from reference TRBV19 and TRBJ2-1, reads DGGITQSPKYLFRKEGQNVTLSCEQNLNHDAMYWYRQDPGQGLRLIYYSQIVNDFQKGDIAEGYSVSREKKESFPLTVTSAQKNPTAFYLCASRPTDRGKNNEQFFGPGTRLTVL.

The J gene is TRBJ1-1, the V gene TRBV18; D may be TRBD1 (5 bases). This CDR3 comprises 17 residues. V gave up 2 bases and J gave up 1 base, with 17 bases separating them. In germline, CDR1 is KGHSH, CDR2 LQKENI. This CDR3 is CASSPAAGHSSNTEAFF. For the CDR3, the DNA is TGTGCCAGCTCACCAGCGGCAGGACATTCTTCGAACACTGAAGCTTTCTTT.

The genes are TRBV6-5 and TRBJ2-1, with D possibly being TRBD2 (5 bases). The length of the CDR3 is 13 residues. The germline CDR1 and CDR2 sequences are MNHEY and SVGAGI. V was cut by 6 bases and J by 5 bases, with 11 bases left in between. CDR3 bases: TGTGCCAGCAGGGATCTAGCCAACAATGAGCAGTTCTTC. Translated, it gives CASRDLANNEQFF.

The chain combines TRBV5-8 with TRBJ2-2; a weak D match, TRBD1 (5 bases). Trimming removed 0 bases at V and 3 bases at J, with 12 bases between. The CDR3 consists of 16 residues. The germline V gene has CDR1 SGHTS and CDR2 YDEGEE. CDR3 sequence reads: CASSLGRGEDTGELFF. DNA of the CDR3: TGTGCCAGCAGCTTGGGAAGGGGCGAGGACACCGGGGAGCTGTTTTTT.

V and J are TRBV7-8 and TRBJ1-1; TRBD1 matches 7 bases. CDR1 SGHVS and CDR2 FQNEAQ come from the germline V gene. Trimming at V came to 5 bases and at J to 0 bases, leaving 6 bases not matched to a gene. CDR3 length: 15 residues. The CDR3 coding sequence is TGTGCCAGCAGCACGCGACAGGGTATGAACACTGAAGCTTTCTTT. Residues: CASSTRQGMNTEAFF.

V is TRBV7-9 and J is TRBJ1-3; tentative D call: TRBD1 (6 bases). CDR1 SEHNR and CDR2 FQNEAQ come from the germline V gene (reference sequence). Trimming took off 3 bases at V and 0 bases at J, with 12 bases between the two ends. The CDR3 extends over 16 amino acids. The DNA for the CDR3 is TGTGCCAGCAGCTTTTCGACAGGTAGCTCTGGAAACACCATATATTTT. It is translated as CASSFSTGSSGNTIYF. Looking up the rest from reference TRBV7-9 and TRBJ1-3 gives the full variable domain: DTGVSQNPRHKITKRGQNVTFRCDPISEHNRLYWYRQTLGQGPEFLTYFQNEAQLEKSRLLSDRFSAERPKGSFSTLEIQRTEQGDSAMYLCASSFSTGSSGNTIYFGEGSWLTVV.

The chain uses TRBV3-1 (or the pseudogene TRBV3-2) and TRBJ2-3; 10 bases map to TRBD2. Trimming took 1 base from V and 1 from J; bases not matched to a gene: 14. Germline V gives CDR1 LGHDT, CDR2 YNNKEL (reference sequence). This CDR3 region has 20 residues. CDR3 nucleotide sequence: TGTGCCAGCAGCCAAGTTAGGACTAGCGGCGGACCTCTCCGCACAGATACGCAGTATTTT. Translated: CASSQVRTSGGPLRTDTQYF.

This chain links TRBV14 with TRBJ2-7; 12 bases are shared with TRBD1. V shed 0 bases, J shed 4 bases, and the junction held 10 bases outside the gene matches. The germline CDR1 and CDR2 sequences are SGHDN and FVKESK. The CDR3 is made up of 18 amino acids. The CDR3 is CASSQDRPGTGGGYEQYF. The CDR3 nucleotides are TGTGCCAGCAGCCAAGATCGGCCTGGGACAGGGGGCGGGTACGAGCAGTACTTC. The complete variable domain, with remaining parts taken from reference TRBV14 and TRBJ2-7, reads EAGVTQFPSHSVIEKGQTVTLRCDPISGHDNLYWYRRVMGKEIKFLLHFVKESKQDESGMPNNRFLAERTGGTYSTLKVQPAELEDSGVYFCASSQDRPGTGGGYEQYFGPGTRLTVT.

Only one count was recorded for this clone. V and J are TRBV19 and TRBJ1-2; 9 bases agree with TRBD1. J gave up 7 bases and V 8 bases, and 5 bases lay outside the gene matches. Looked up from germline, CDR1 is LNHDA and CDR2 is SQIVND (reference sequence). There are 12 residues in the CDR3. The CDR3 DNA follows: TGTGCCAGTTCTACAGGGGGCAGTGGCTACACCTTC. Protein: CASSTGGSGYTF.

This clone has a handful of counts. The chain links TRBV10-3 to TRBJ1-2, with 8 positions matching TRBD1. The CDR3 extends over 13 amino acids. Per germline, CDR1 ENHRY and CDR2 SYGVKD. Trimming removed 4 bases from V and 8 bases from J; junction bases left unmatched: 6. Here the CDR3 DNA reads TGTGCCATCAGTGCGGGACAGGTTAACGGCTACACCTTC. This sequence encodes CAISAGQVNGYTF.

In DNA form, the CDR3 reads TGTGCCAGCAGCTACCATGACAGGGGTGGTCAGCCCCAGCATTTT. This sequence encodes CASSYHDRGGQPQHF. V is TRBV7-8 and J is TRBJ1-5, with TRBD1 matching 8 bases. CDR1 SGHVS and CDR2 FQNEAQ come from the germline V gene. After removal of 4 bases from V and 6 bases from J, the junction contained 8 bases not matched to a gene. The CDR3 totals 15 residues.

The rearrangement joins TRBV11-2 to TRBJ2-3, with 10 bases lining up with TRBD1. Trimming at V came to 5 bases and at J to 1 base, leaving 3 bases not matched to a gene. The CDR3 consists of 15 residues. Germline V gene sequence: CDR1 SGHAT, CDR2 FQNNGV. Here the CDR3 DNA reads TGTGCCAGCAGCCCAGGGACAGGGGGCACAGATACGCAGTATTTT. Its protein product is CASSPGTGGTDTQYF.

The rearrangement uses TRBV28 and TRBJ2-7; possible D gene TRBD2, 5 bases. The ends were cut back, 2 bases at V and 2 bases at J, with 7 bases in the middle. The CDR3 has 13 residues. Germline V gene lookup returns CDR1 MDHEN and CDR2 SYDVKM. CDR3 DNA: TGTGCCAGCAGTTTAGAGGGAACCTACGAGCAGTACTTC. Protein sequence: CASSLEGTYEQYF.